The present TCR beta chain was sequenced within a study of blood T cell repertoires in COVID-19. Looking at the study overall: Samples representing acute and convalescent COVID-19 were sourced from the United States, Italy and Spain. PBMCs, B-cell-depleted T cells, or T cells were the source of the cDNA or gDNA that made up the material.

V was cut by 4 bases and J by 2 bases, with 18 bases left in between. CDR1 and CDR2 from the germline V gene are LGHNA and YSLEER. The length of the CDR3 is 16 residues. While infection was still active, Seattle patients were enrolled and then followed longitudinally. Profiled with immunoSEQ multiplex PCR; TCRdb holds only in-frame clones, not every one. The data hold some 240,000 clones, with roughly 92% observed a single time. What was sequenced was peripheral blood. The clonotype comes from a man aged 60 to 69 with COVID-19, enrolled during active disease. V is TRBV4-3 and J is TRBJ2-7; a possible D gene is TRBD2 (5 bases). CDR3 residues: CASSLNLAASAYEQYF. CDR3 coding DNA: TGCGCCAGCAGCCTGAACCTAGCTGCTTCGGCCTACGAGCAGTACTTC.